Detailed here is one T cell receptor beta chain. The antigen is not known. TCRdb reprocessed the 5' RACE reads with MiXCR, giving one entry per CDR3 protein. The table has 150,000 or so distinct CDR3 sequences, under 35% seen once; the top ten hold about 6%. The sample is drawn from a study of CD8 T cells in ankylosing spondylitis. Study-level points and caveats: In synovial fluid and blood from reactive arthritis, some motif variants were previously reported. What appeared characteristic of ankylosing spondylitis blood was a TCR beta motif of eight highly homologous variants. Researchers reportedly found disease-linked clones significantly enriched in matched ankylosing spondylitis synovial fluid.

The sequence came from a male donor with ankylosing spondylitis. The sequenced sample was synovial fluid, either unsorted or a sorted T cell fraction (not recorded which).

CDR3 sequence: CSAHLAGGSYEQYF. Written as DNA, the CDR3 is TGCAGTGCCCACCTAGCGGGGGGCTCCTACGAGCAGTACTTC. The V and J genes are TRBV20-1 and TRBJ2-7; TRBD2 matches 11 bases. Losses at the gene ends were 6 bases for V and 0 bases for J; bases not matched to a gene: 4. The CDR3 covers 14 residues. CDR1 is DFQATT, CDR2 SNEGSKA, per germline (reference sequence).